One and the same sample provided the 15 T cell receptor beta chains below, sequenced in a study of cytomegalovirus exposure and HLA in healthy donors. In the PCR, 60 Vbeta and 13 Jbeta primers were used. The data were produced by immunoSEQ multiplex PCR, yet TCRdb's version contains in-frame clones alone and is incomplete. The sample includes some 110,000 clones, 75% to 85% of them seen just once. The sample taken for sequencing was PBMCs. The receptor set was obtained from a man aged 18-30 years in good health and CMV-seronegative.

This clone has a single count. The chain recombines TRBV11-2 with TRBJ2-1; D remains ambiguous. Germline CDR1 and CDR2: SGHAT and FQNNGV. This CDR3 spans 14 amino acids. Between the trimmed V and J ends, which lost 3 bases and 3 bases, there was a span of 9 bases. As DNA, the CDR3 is TGTGCCAGCAGCTTCCCTGCCGGCTACAATGAGCAGTTCTTC. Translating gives CASSFPAGYNEQFF.

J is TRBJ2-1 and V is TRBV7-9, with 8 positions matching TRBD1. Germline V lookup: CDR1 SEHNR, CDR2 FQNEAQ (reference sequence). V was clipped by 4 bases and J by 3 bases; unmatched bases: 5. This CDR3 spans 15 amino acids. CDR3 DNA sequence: TGTGCCAGCAGCTCGCCGGGACAGGTCTACAATGAGCAGTTCTTC. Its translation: CASSSPGQVYNEQFF. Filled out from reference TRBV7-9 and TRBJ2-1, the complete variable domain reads DTGVSQNPRHKITKRGQNVTFRCDPISEHNRLYWYRQTLGQGPEFLTYFQNEAQLEKSRLLSDRFSAERPKGSFSTLEIQRTEQGDSAMYLCASSSPGQVYNEQFFGPGTRLTVL.

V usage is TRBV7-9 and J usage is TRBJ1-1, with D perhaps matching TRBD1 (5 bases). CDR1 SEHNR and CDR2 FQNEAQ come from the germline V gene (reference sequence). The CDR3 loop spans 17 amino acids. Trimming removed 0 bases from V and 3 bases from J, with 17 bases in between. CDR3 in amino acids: CASSLAGGGRGYTEAFF. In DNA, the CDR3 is TGTGCCAGCAGCTTAGCGGGGGGGGGTCGGGGCTACACTGAAGCTTTCTTT.

As DNA, the CDR3 is TGTGCCAGCAGTTTTTTCCTAGCTAACTATGGCTACACCTTC. Amino acid sequence: CASSFFLANYGYTF. The chain is built from TRBV27 and TRBJ1-2; D is unresolved. Trimming shortened V by 3 bases and J by 0 bases, and 8 bases separated the two germline ends. This CDR3 contains 14 residues. Germline-derived CDR1 and CDR2 are MNHEY and SMNVEV (reference sequence).

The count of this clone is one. CDR3: CSVVDSSYEQYF. Written as DNA, the CDR3 is TGCAGCGTTGTCGACAGCAGCTACGAGCAGTACTTC. V gene TRBV29-1 combines with J gene TRBJ2-7, with D perhaps TRBD1 (5 bases). V lost 4 bases to trimming and J lost 3 bases, with 10 bases between them. Per germline, CDR1 SQVTM and CDR2 ANQGSEA. This CDR3 is 12 amino acids long.

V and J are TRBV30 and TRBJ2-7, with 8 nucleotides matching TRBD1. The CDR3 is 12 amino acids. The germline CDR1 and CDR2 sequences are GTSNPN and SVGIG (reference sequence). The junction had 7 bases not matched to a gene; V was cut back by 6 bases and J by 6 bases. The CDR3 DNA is TGTGCCTGCCGGACAGGGTCGCGCGAGCAGTACTTC. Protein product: CACRTGSREQYF.

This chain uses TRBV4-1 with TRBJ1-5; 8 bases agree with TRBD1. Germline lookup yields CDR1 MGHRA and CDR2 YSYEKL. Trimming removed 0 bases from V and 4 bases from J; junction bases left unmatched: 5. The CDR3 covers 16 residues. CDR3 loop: CASSQDGRGLNQPQHF. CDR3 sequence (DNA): TGCGCCAGCAGCCAAGATGGCAGGGGGCTGAATCAGCCCCAGCATTTT.

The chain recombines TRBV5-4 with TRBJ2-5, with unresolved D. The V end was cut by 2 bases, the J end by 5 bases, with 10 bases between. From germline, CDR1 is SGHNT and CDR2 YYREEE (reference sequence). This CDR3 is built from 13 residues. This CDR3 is CASSFNSLETQYF. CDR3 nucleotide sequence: TGTGCCAGCAGCTTTAACAGTTTGGAGACCCAGTACTTC.

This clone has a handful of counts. The CDR3 bases are TGTGCCAGCAGTGTACGACTAGCGGGTTCCTATACCTACGAGCAGTACTTC. Its translation: CASSVRLAGSYTYEQYF. This sequence joins TRBV2 and TRBJ2-7; 10 positions agree with TRBD2. CDR3 length equals 17 residues. V lost 4 bases, J lost 2 bases, and 11 bases stayed unmatched. Germline V gene sequence: CDR1 SNHLY, CDR2 FYNNEI.

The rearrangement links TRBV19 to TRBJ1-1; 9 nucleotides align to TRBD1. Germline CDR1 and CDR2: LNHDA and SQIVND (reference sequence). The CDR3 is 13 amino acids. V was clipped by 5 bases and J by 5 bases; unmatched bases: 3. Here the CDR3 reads CASSLGTGTEAFF. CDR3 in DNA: TGTGCCAGTAGTTTAGGGACAGGGACTGAAGCTTTCTTT. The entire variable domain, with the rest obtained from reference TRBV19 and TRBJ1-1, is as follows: DGGITQSPKYLFRKEGQNVTLSCEQNLNHDAMYWYRQDPGQGLRLIYYSQIVNDFQKGDIAEGYSVSREKKESFPLTVTSAQKNPTAFYLCASSLGTGTEAFFGQGTRLTVV.

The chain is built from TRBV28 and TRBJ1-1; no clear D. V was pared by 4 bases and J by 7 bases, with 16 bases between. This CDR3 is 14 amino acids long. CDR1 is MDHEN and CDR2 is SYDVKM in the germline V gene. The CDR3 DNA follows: TGTGCCAGCAGTTCAATGGGCACCGACGGTGAAGCTTTCTTT. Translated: CASSSMGTDGEAFF. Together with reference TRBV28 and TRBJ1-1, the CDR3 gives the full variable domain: DVKVTQSSRYLVKRTGEKVFLECVQDMDHENMFWYRQDPGLGLRLIYFSYDVKMKEKGDIPEGYSVSREKKERFSLILESASTNQTSMYLCASSSMGTDGEAFFGQGTRLTVV.

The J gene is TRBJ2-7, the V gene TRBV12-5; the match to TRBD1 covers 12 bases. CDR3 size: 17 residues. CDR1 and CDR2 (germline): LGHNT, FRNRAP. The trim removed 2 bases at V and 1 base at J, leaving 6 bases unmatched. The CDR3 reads CASGLPGDRGLSYEQYF. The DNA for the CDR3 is TGTGCTAGTGGTTTGCCTGGGGACAGGGGGCTATCCTACGAGCAGTACTTC.

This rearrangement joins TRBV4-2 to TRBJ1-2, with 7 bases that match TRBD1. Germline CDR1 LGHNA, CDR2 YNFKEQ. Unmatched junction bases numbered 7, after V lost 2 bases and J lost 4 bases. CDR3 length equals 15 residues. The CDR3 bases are TGTGCCAGCAGCCAACAAGGACAGGAGGCCTATGGCTACACCTTC. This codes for CASSQQGQEAYGYTF.

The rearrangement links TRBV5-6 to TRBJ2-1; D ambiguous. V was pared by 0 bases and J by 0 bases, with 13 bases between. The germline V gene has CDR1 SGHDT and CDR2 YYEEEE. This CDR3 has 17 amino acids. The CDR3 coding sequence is TGTGCCAGCAGCTTGGGCGGTTCGGGTGTCTCCTACAATGAGCAGTTCTTC. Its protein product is CASSLGGSGVSYNEQFF.

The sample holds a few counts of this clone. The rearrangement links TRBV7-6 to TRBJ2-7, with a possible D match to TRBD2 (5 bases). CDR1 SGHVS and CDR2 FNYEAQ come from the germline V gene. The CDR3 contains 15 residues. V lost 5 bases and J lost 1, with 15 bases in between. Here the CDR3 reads CASSLQKGGSYEQYF. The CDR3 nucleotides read TGTGCCAGCAGCCTCCAAAAGGGCGGGTCCTACGAGCAGTACTTC.